The 29 T cell receptor beta chains below all came from one sample that was sequenced in a study of blood T cell repertoires in COVID-19. This table comes from immunoSEQ multiplex PCR, and its TCRdb copy is limited to in-frame clones, with some not included. The sample consists of 150,000 to 200,000 clones, 70% to 90% of them appearing once. Material for sequencing was PBMCs or T cells enriched from blood (not recorded which). These receptors all stem from a man aged 35 to 55 who had recovered from COVID-19.

This clone was seen a single time. V is TRBV7-9 and J is TRBJ2-1; TRBD2 might be the D (7 bases). From germline, CDR1 is SEHNR and CDR2 FQNEAQ (reference sequence). CDR3 length: 13 residues. Trimming took off 3 bases at V and 9 bases at J, with 12 bases between the two ends. CDR3 DNA: TGTGCCAGCAGCTTCGCCGGGGGGCGTGAGCAGTTCTTC. Residues: CASSFAGGREQFF.

This clone was seen once. The chain uses TRBV3-1 (or the pseudogene TRBV3-2) and TRBJ2-2, with 15 positions matching TRBD2. Germline loops: CDR1 LGHDT, CDR2 YNNKEL (reference sequence). The CDR3 loop spans 20 amino acids. The V segment lost 4 bases and the J segment 3 bases; nucleotides outside the gene matches: 12. CDR3 DNA: TGTGCCAGCAGCCGCGGACTAGCGGGGGGGCGCGGGGCTGACACCGGGGAGCTGTTTTTT. Its protein is CASSRGLAGGRGADTGELFF.

The chain links TRBV27 to TRBJ2-3, with D uncertain. V was trimmed by 6 bases and J by 2 bases, leaving 12 bases between them. The CDR3 totals 14 residues. Per the germline V gene, CDR1 is MNHEY and CDR2 is SMNVEV (reference sequence). The CDR3 spells CASSPTALTDTQYF. The CDR3, as DNA: TGTGCCAGCAGCCCCACAGCCCTCACAGATACGCAGTATTTT.

CDR3 loop: CATSDFGLAGVNTGELFF. The CDR3, as DNA: TGTGCCACCAGTGATTTCGGTCTAGCGGGGGTGAACACCGGGGAGCTGTTTTTT. The chain recombines TRBV24-1 with TRBJ2-2; 10 bases line up with TRBD2. CDR3 length: 18 amino acids. With 1 base clipped from V and 1 base from J, the junction kept 5 bases outside the gene matches. CDR1 and CDR2 from the germline V gene are KGHDR and SFDVKD.

The gene calls are TRBV10-2 and TRBJ2-3; 7 nucleotides align to TRBD1. CDR3 length: 15 amino acids. CDR1 WSHSY and CDR2 SAAADI come from the germline V gene. V trimming: 7 bases; J trimming: 2 bases; junction bases outside the gene matches: 9. The CDR3 region is CASTWGQRITDTQYF. The CDR3 DNA reads as TGCGCCAGCACCTGGGGACAGCGAATCACAGATACGCAGTATTTT.

The genes are TRBV27 and TRBJ2-2; TRBD2 matches 11 bases. V dropped 1 base and J dropped 1; count of bases not matched to a gene: 11. There are 20 residues in the CDR3. Per germline, CDR1 MNHEY and CDR2 SMNVEV (reference sequence). The CDR3 spells CASSLFDSGGARGNTGELFF. The CDR3 nucleotides read TGTGCCAGCAGTTTATTTGATAGCGGGGGGGCCCGAGGGAACACCGGGGAGCTGTTTTTT.

This clone came up a few times. J is TRBJ1-5 and V is TRBV5-8; D gene ambiguous. The CDR3 runs to 15 residues. V lost 0 bases to trimming and J lost 7 bases, with 14 bases between them. Germline V CDR1 and CDR2: SGHTS, YDEGEE. For the CDR3, the DNA is TGTGCCAGCAGCTTGGGGGTTGGGTACGGGCAGCCCCAGCATTTT. Protein sequence: CASSLGVGYGQPQHF.

The chain joins TRBV5-1 to TRBJ2-5, with a weak D call TRBD2 (5 bases). The CDR3 is made up of 11 amino acids. Germline CDR1 is SGHRS and CDR2 is YFSETQ. Trimming pared 8 bases from V and 5 bases from J, leaving 10 bases between. The CDR3 coding sequence is TGCGCCAGTCGATGGGAGGAGACCCAGTACTTC. This sequence encodes CASRWEETQYF. The whole variable domain, filled in from reference TRBV5-1 and TRBJ2-5, reads KAGVTQTPRYLIKTRGQQVTLSCSPISGHRSVSWYQQTPGQGLQFLFEYFSETQRNKGNFPGRFSGRQFSNSRSEMNVSTLELGDSALYLCASRWEETQYFGPGTRLLVL.

The J gene is TRBJ1-5, the V gene TRBV30, with 7 bases that match TRBD1. CDR3 size: 14 residues. CDR1 and CDR2 from the germline V gene are GTSNPN and SVGIG (reference sequence). V was pared by 5 bases and J by 5 bases, with 9 bases of the junction left unmatched. The CDR3 reads CAWGTTGPDQPQHF. The CDR3 DNA reads TGTGCCTGGGGAACGACAGGGCCCGATCAGCCCCAGCATTTT.

This chain joins TRBV6-5 and TRBJ1-2; 7 bases align to TRBD1. The CDR3 spans 14 residues. The J segment lost 6 bases and the V segment lost 8 bases, leaving 12 bases of the junction unmatched. The V gene's germline CDR1 is MNHEY and CDR2 SVGAGI. The CDR3 loop is CASGTGTEKDGYTF. CDR3 in DNA: TGTGCCAGCGGTACCGGGACAGAGAAGGATGGCTACACCTTC.

The chain recombines TRBV6-5 with TRBJ1-2; D remains ambiguous. V shed 5 bases and J shed 3 bases, with 16 bases lying between them. The CDR3 has 15 amino acids. The germline CDR1 and CDR2 sequences are MNHEY and SVGAGI. The CDR3 DNA reads as TGTGCCAGCAGTCCCGGGTTGCCCCGGGACTATGGCTACACCTTC. It encodes CASSPGLPRDYGYTF.

The V call is TRBV20-1, the J call TRBJ1-2; D remains ambiguous. The CDR3 runs 11 residues. Trimming stripped 1 base from V and 5 bases from J, with 5 bases between. Germline CDR1 is DFQATT and CDR2 is SNEGSKA (reference sequence). CDR3 in DNA: TGCAGTGCTAGAGTTCCATATGGCTACACCTTC. Amino acids: CSARVPYGYTF.

The chain has TRBV25-1 and TRBJ1-4; D perhaps matches TRBD1 (6 bases). Germline V gives CDR1 MGHDK, CDR2 SYGVNS. This CDR3 is built from 15 residues. V lost 4 bases and J lost 4, with 13 bases in between. The CDR3 bases are TGTGCCAGCAGTGCCTATAGGGGGTATAATGAAAAACTGTTTTTT. It encodes CASSAYRGYNEKLFF.

The V gene is TRBV7-6, the J gene TRBJ2-2; 15 bases line up with TRBD2. In germline, CDR1 is SGHVS, CDR2 FNYEAQ. The ends lost 5 bases at V and 0 bases at J; junction bases unmatched: 10. The CDR3 runs 20 residues. This CDR3 reads CASSVRMGLAGGTNTGELFF. CDR3 in DNA: TGTGCCAGCAGCGTACGGATGGGACTAGCGGGGGGCACGAACACCGGGGAGCTGTTTTTT.

The chain couples TRBV5-4 to TRBJ2-2; no clear D. Germline-derived CDR1 and CDR2 are SGHNT and YYREEE (reference sequence). Trimming left V 3 bases short and J 6 bases short, with 15 bases between. This CDR3 comprises 15 residues. The CDR3: CASSSERGRAGELFF. The DNA for the CDR3 is TGTGCCAGCAGCTCTGAGCGCGGCCGGGCCGGGGAGCTGTTTTTT.

V usage is TRBV6-5 and J usage is TRBJ1-2, with D maybe TRBD1 (6 bases). Between the trimmed V and J ends, which lost 6 bases and 7 bases, there was a span of 21 bases. CDR1 and CDR2 from the germline V gene are MNHEY and SVGAGI. CDR3 length: 15 residues. The CDR3 coding sequence is TGTGCCAGCAGCGATGCGGCCGGGGGGGCCGGTGGCTACACCTTC. This codes for CASSDAAGGAGGYTF.

The chain combines TRBV7-3 with TRBJ2-2; a weak D match, TRBD2 (5 bases). There are 16 residues in the CDR3. The germline V gene encodes CDR1 SGHTA and CDR2 FQGTGA. The V gene lost 1 base and the J gene lost 0 bases, with 9 bases spanning the gap. The CDR3 protein is CASSLRGPTNTGELFF. In DNA, the CDR3 is TGTGCCAGCAGCTTAAGAGGGCCAACGAACACCGGGGAGCTGTTTTTT.

This sequence joins TRBV2 and TRBJ1-6; D unclear. With 7 bases removed from V and 5 bases from J, the gap between germline ends came to 9 bases. The germline V gene has CDR1 SNHLY and CDR2 FYNNEI. CDR3 length equals 13 residues. Here the CDR3 DNA reads TGTGCCAGCACTGGGCAGGATAATTCACCCCTCCACTTT. Amino acids: CASTGQDNSPLHF.

This chain joins TRBV2 and TRBJ1-6; no clear D gene. Trimming took off 8 bases at V and 11 bases at J, with 19 bases between the two ends. This CDR3 spans 14 amino acids. The germline gives CDR1 SNHLY, CDR2 FYNNEI. The CDR3 protein is CASHPGELGAPLHF. CDR3 DNA: TGTGCCAGCCACCCCGGGGAACTCGGAGCACCCCTCCACTTT.

The V call is TRBV7-3, the J call TRBJ2-1; 7 bases line up with TRBD2. J gave up 4 bases and V 2 bases, and 5 bases lay outside the gene matches. The CDR3 is made up of 15 amino acids. Per the germline V gene, CDR1 is SGHTA and CDR2 is FQGTGA. CDR3 DNA: TGTGCCAGCAGCTTATTCGCGGGAGATTACAATGAGCAGTTCTTC. It codes for CASSLFAGDYNEQFF.

This clone was counted ten times or more. The chain employs TRBV6-4 and TRBJ2-2, with D perhaps TRBD1 (6 bases). CDR3 size: 15 residues. V lost 6 bases and J lost 5, with 16 bases in between. Germline V gene sequence: CDR1 MRHNA, CDR2 SNTAGT. CDR3 in amino acids: CASRSQGSGTGELFF. The DNA for the CDR3 is TGTGCCAGCAGATCACAGGGTTCTGGTACCGGGGAGCTGTTTTTT.

The V call is TRBV7-8, the J call TRBJ2-7; 9 bases are a match to TRBD1. J gave up 3 bases and V 4 bases, and 10 bases lay outside the gene matches. CDR3 length: 16 amino acids. Germline V gene lookup returns CDR1 SGHVS and CDR2 FQNEAQ. This CDR3 reads CASSYGGQGVGYEQYF. CDR3 DNA sequence: TGTGCCAGCAGCTACGGGGGACAGGGAGTCGGCTACGAGCAGTACTTC.

Only one count was recorded for this clone. The rearrangement links TRBV10-3 to TRBJ2-6; 7 bases are shared with TRBD1. The CDR3 runs to 17 residues. Germline trimming cut 0 bases from V and 1 base from J; bases unmatched to any gene: 3. CDR1 ENHRY and CDR2 SYGVKD come from the germline V gene. CDR3 nucleotides: TGTGCCATCAGTGAGTCAGGGGGCGTATCTGGGGCCAACGTCCTGACTTTC. This codes for CAISESGGVSGANVLTF.

This rearrangement joins TRBV5-4 to TRBJ2-4; 7 bases agree with TRBD2. The CDR3 covers 12 residues. Trimming at V came to 4 bases and at J to 9 bases, leaving 4 bases not matched to a gene. Germline values: CDR1 SGHNT, CDR2 YYREEE (reference sequence). CDR3 coding DNA: TGTGCCAGCAGCCCCCCGGGAGGCATTCAGTACTTC. The encoded protein is CASSPPGGIQYF.

The V and J genes are TRBV6-6 and TRBJ1-3; 7 positions match TRBD1. V shed 6 bases and J 4 bases; nucleotides not matched to a gene: 12. This CDR3 is 16 amino acids long. Germline V gene data show CDR1 as MNHNY and CDR2 as SVGAGI (reference sequence). The CDR3 sequence: CASRTHRTGAGNTIYF. DNA of the CDR3: TGTGCCAGCAGGACCCACCGGACAGGAGCAGGAAACACCATATATTTT.

The rearrangement joins TRBV11-2 to TRBJ1-4; D is perhaps TRBD1 (5 bases). The CDR3 runs 15 residues. Trimming pared 2 bases from V and 8 bases from J, leaving 15 bases between. CDR1 is SGHAT and CDR2 is FQNNGV in the germline V gene. The CDR3 sequence: CASSLSGGAREKLFF. The CDR3 nucleotides read TGTGCCAGCAGCTTATCGGGGGGAGCAAGGGAAAAACTGTTTTTT.

V is TRBV14 and J is TRBJ1-2; D not certain. Germline V gene data show CDR1 as SGHDN and CDR2 as FVKESK. V lost 4 bases and J 4 bases, leaving 13 bases between the germline ends. This CDR3 is built from 14 residues. As DNA, the CDR3 is TGTGCCAGCAGCCCCCTGGAGGGTGGCTATGGCTACACCTTC. Protein: CASSPLEGGYGYTF.

The rearrangement links TRBV5-1 to TRBJ2-1; possibly TRBD1 for D (6 bases). This CDR3 has 15 residues. Germline CDR1 SGHRS, CDR2 YFSETQ. V was clipped by 3 bases and J by 3 bases, with 13 bases between them. CDR3: CASSSGQTIYNEQFF. The CDR3 region has the DNA TGCGCCAGCAGCTCAGGACAGACGATCTACAATGAGCAGTTCTTC.

The chain uses TRBV6-5 and TRBJ1-2; 11 bases line up with TRBD1. Germline loops: CDR1 MNHEY, CDR2 SVGAGI. Losses at the gene ends were 5 bases for V and 4 bases for J; bases not matched to a gene: 6. The CDR3 consists of 15 residues. CDR3 in amino acids: CASSQSGQGVYGYTF. The DNA of the CDR3 is TGTGCCAGCAGTCAATCGGGACAGGGGGTCTATGGCTACACCTTC.